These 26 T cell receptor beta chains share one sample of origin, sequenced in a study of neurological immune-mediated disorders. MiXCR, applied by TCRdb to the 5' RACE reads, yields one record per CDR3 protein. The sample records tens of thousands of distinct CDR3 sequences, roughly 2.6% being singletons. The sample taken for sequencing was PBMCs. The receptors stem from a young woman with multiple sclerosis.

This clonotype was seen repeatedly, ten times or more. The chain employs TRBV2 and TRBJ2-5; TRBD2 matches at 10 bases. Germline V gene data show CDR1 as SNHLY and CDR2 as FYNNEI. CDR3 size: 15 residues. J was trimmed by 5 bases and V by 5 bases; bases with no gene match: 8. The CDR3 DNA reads TGTGCCAGCAGTAACTCCGGGACTAGCGACGAGACCCAGTACTTC. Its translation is CASSNSGTSDETQYF.

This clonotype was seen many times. This CDR3 is CASSRDRGSSYEQYF. CDR3 DNA: TGTGCCAGCAGTCGCGACAGGGGATCCTCCTACGAGCAGTACTTC. V gene TRBV2 combines with J gene TRBJ2-7; 8 positions match TRBD1. Germline trimming cut 5 bases from V and 0 bases from J; bases unmatched to any gene: 6. Germline V lookup: CDR1 SNHLY, CDR2 FYNNEI. This CDR3 contains 15 residues.

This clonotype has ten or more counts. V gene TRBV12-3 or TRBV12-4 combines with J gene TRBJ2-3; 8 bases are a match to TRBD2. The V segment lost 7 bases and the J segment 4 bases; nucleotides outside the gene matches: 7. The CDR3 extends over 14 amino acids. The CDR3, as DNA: TGTGCCAGCACCAAGCGGGAGTCCCCAGATACGCAGTATTTT. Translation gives CASTKRESPDTQYF.

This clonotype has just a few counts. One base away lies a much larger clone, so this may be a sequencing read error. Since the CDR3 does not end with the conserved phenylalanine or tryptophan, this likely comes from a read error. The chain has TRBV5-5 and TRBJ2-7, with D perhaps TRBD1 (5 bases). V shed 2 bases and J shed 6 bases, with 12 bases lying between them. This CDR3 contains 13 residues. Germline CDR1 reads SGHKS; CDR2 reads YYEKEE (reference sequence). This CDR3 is CASSFSWQGEQYI. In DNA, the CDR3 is TGTGCCAGCAGCTTTAGCTGGCAGGGCGAGCAGTACATC.

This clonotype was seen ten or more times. CDR3 in amino acids: CASSRSGGPTYNEQFF. DNA for the CDR3: TGCGCCAGCAGCCGTTCGGGGGGGCCTACCTACAATGAGCAGTTCTTC. V gene TRBV5-1 combines with J gene TRBJ2-1, with 8 bases matching TRBD2. This CDR3 is built from 16 residues. Germline assignment: CDR1 SGHRS and CDR2 YFSETQ. J gave up 2 bases and V 4 bases, and 8 bases lay outside the gene matches.

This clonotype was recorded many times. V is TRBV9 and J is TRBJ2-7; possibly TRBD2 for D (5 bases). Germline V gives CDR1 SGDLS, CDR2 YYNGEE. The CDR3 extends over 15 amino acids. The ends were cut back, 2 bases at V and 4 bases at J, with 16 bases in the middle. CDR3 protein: CASSVGNGPQYEQYF. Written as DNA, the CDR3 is TGTGCCAGCAGCGTCGGGAACGGGCCTCAGTACGAGCAGTACTTC. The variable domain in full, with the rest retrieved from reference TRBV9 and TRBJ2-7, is DSGVTQTPKHLITATGQRVTLRCSPRSGDLSVYWYQQSLDQGLQFLIQYYNGEERAKGNILERFSAQQFPDLHSELNLSSLELGDSALYFCASSVGNGPQYEQYFGPGTRLTVT.

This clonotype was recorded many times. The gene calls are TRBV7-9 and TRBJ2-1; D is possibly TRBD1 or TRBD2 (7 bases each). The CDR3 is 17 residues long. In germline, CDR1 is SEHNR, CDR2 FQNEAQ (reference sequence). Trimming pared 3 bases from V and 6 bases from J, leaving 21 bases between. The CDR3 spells CASSFLATGTITNEQFF. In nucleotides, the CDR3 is TGTGCCAGCAGCTTCCTCGCGACAGGGACTATCACCAATGAGCAGTTCTTC.

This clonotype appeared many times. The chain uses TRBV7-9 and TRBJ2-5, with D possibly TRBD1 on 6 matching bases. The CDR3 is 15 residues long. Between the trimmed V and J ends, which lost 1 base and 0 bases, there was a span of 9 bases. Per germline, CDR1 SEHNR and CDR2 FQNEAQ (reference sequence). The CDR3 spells CASSLGWTDQETQYF. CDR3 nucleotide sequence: TGTGCCAGCAGCTTAGGTTGGACAGACCAAGAGACCCAGTACTTC.

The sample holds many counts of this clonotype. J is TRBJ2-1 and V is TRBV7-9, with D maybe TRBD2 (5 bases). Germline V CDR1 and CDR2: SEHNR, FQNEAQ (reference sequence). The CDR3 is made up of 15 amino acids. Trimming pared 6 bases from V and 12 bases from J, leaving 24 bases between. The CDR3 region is CASSRKSGAQVMQFF. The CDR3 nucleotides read TGTGCCAGCAGTCGAAAAAGCGGAGCACAAGTGATGCAGTTCTTC.

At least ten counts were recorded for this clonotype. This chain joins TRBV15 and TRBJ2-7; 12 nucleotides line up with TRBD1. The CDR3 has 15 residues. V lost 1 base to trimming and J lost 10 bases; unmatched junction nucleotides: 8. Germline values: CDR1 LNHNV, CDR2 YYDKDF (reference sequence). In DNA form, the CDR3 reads TGTGCCACCAGCAGAGGTGGGGGACAGGGGGCGGATCAGTACTTC. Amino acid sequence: CATSRGGGQGADQYF.

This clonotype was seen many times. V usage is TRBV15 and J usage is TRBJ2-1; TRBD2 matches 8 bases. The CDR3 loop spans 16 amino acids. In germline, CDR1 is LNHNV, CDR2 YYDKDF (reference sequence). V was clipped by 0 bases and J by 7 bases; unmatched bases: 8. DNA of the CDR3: TGTGCCACCAGCAGAGATACTCTAGCGGGCGTAAATGAGCAGTTCTTC. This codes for CATSRDTLAGVNEQFF.

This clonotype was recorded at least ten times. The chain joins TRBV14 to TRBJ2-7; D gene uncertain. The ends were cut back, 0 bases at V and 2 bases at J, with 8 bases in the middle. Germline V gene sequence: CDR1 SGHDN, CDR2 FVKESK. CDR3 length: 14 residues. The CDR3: CASSQEWATYEQYF. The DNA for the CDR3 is TGTGCCAGCAGCCAAGAGTGGGCCACCTACGAGCAGTACTTC.

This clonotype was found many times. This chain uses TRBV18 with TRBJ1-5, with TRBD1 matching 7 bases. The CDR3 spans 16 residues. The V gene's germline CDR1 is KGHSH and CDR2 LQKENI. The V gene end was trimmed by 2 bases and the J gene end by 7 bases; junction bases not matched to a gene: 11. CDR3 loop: CASSPNPGTVSQPQHF. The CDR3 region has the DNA TGTGCCAGCTCACCAAATCCCGGGACAGTCAGCCAGCCCCAGCATTTT.

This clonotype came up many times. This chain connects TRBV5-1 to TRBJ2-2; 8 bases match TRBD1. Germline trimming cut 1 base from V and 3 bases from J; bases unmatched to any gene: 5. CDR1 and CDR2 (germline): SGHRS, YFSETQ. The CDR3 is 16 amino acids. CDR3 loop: CASSLPQGADTGELFF. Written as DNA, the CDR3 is TGCGCCAGCAGCTTGCCTCAGGGGGCAGACACCGGGGAGCTGTTTTTT. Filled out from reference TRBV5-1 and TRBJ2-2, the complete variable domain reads KAGVTQTPRYLIKTRGQQVTLSCSPISGHRSVSWYQQTPGQGLQFLFEYFSETQRNKGNFPGRFSGRQFSNSRSEMNVSTLELGDSALYLCASSLPQGADTGELFFGEGSRLTVL.

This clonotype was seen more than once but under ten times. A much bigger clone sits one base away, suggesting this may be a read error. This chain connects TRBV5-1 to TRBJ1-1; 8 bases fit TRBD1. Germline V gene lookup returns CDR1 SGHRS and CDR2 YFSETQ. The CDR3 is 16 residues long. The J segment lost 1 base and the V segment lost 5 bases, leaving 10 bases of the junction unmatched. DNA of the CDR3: TGCGCCAGCAGGTTTCTCCAGGGACAGGCGAACACTGAAGCTTTCTTT. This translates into CASRFLQGQANTEAFF.

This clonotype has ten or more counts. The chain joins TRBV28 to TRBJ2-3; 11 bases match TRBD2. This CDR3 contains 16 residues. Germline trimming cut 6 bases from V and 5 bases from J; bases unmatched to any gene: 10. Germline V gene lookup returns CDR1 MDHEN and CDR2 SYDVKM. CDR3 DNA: TGTGCCAGCAGCATTGGGACTAGCGGAATCGAAGATACGCAGTATTTT. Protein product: CASSIGTSGIEDTQYF.

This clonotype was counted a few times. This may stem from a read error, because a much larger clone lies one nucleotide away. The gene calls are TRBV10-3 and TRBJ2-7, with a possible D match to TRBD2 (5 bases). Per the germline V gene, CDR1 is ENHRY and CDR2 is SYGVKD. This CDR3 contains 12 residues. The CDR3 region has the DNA TGTGACATCAGTGTGGGAGTTTACGAGCAGTACTTC. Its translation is CDISVGVYEQYF.

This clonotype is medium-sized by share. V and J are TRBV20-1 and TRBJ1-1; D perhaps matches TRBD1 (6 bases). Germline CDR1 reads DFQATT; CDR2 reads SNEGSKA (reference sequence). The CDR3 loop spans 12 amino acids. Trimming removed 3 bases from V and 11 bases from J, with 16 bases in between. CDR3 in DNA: TGCAGTGCTAGGATCGGGGGGCAGGCCGCTTTCTTT. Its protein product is CSARIGGQAAFF.

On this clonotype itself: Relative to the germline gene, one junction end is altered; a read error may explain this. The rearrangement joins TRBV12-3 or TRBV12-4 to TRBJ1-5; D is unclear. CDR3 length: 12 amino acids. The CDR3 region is CASRYGYKTQNF. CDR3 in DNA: TGTGCCAGCAGGTATGGGTATAAGACCCAGAATTTT.

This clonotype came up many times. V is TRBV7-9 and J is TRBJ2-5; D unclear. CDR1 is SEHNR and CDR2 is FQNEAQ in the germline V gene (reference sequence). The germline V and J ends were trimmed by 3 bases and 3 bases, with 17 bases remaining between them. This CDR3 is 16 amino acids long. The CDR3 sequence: CASSFGSSIFKETQYF. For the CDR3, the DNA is TGTGCCAGCAGCTTCGGCAGCTCTATATTTAAAGAGACCCAGTACTTC.

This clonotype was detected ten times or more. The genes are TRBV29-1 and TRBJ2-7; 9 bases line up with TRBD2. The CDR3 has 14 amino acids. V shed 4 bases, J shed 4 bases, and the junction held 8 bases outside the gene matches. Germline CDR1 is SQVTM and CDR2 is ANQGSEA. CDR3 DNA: TGCAGCGTTGGAAGGGCGGGAGGGCCTTACGAGCAGTACTTC. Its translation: CSVGRAGGPYEQYF.

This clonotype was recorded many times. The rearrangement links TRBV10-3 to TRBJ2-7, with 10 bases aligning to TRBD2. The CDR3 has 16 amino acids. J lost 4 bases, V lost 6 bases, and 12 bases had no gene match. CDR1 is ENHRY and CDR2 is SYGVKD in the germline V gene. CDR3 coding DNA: TGTGCCATCAGATCAGGAAGCGGGAGGGCCGAATACGAGCAGTACTTC. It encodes CAIRSGSGRAEYEQYF.

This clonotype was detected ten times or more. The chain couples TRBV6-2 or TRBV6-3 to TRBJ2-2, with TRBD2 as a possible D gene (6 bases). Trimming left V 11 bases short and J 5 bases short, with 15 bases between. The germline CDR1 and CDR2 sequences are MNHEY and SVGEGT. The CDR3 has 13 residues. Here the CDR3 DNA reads TGTGCCTCTCAGGGTGCGGGAACCGGGGAGCTGTTTTTT. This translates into CASQGAGTGELFF.

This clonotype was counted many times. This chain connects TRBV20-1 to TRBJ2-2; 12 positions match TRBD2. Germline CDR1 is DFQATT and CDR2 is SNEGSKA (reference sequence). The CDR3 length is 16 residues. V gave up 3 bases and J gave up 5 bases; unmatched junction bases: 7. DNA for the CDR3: TGCAGTGCTAGGACTAGCGGGAGTCGGGGTACCGGGGAGCTGTTTTTT. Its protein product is CSARTSGSRGTGELFF.

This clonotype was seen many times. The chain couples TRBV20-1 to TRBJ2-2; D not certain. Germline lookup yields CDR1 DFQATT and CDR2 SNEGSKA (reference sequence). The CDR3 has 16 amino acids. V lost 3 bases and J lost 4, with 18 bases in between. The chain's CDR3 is CSASLKPASVTGELFF. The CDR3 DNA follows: TGCAGTGCTAGCCTTAAGCCAGCGTCAGTCACCGGGGAGCTGTTTTTT.

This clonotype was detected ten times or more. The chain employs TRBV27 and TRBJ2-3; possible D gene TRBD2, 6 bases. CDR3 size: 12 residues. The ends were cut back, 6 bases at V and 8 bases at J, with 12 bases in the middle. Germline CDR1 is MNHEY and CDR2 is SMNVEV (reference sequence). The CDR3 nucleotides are TGTGCCAGCAGCAACGGGAGATCTACGCAGTATTTT. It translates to CASSNGRSTQYF.